These T cell receptor beta chains were read from a single sample in a study of beta chain features in type 1 diabetes. Only in-frame clones appear in the TCRdb table, and some are missing; sequencing was by immunoSEQ multiplex PCR. The table shows about 340,000 clones, with approximately 15% occurring only once. Specimen: naive CD4+ T cells from blood. These receptors all stem from a young woman with type 1 diabetes. Each CDR3 is given with its conserved first and last residue. Fields, in order: V gene, CDR3 protein.

>TRBV7-2
CASRLRLAGMETQYF
>TRBV7-9
CASSPTGGALEAFF
>TRBV5-1
CASSSGVQAGTEAFF
>TRBV30
CAWRKRGYYEQYF
>TRBV18
CASSRRDSTDTQYF
>TRBV30
CAWRRTGREKLFF
>TRBV7-3
CASSVLDRETQYF
>TRBV15
CATSRGLQREGLDEQFF
>TRBV25-1
CASSGGGRETQYF
>TRBV30
CAWSGTQVTQPQHF